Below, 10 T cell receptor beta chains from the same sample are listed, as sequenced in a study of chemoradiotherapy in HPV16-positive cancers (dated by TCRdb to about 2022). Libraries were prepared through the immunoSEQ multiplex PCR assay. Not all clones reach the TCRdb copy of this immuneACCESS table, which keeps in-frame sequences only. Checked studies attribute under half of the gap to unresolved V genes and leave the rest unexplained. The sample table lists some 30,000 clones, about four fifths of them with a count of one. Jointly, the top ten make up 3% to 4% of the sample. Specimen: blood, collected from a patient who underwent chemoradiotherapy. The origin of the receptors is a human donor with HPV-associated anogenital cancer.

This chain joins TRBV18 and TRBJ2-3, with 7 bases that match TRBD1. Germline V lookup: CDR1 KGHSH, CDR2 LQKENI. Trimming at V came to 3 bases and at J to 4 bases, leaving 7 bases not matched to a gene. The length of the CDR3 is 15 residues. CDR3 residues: CASSPDRDRADTQYF. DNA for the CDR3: TGTGCCAGCTCACCCGACCGGGACAGAGCAGATACGCAGTATTTT. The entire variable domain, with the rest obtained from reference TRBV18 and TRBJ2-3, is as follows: NAGVMQNPRHLVRRRGQEARLRCSPMKGHSHVYWYRQLPEEGLKFMVYLQKENIIDESGMPKERFSAEFPKEGPSILRIQQVVRGDSAAYFCASSPDRDRADTQYFGPGTRLTVL.

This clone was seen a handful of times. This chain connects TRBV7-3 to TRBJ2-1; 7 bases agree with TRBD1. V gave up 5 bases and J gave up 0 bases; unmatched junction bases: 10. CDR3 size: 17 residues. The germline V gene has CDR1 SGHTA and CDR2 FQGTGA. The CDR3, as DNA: TGTGCCAGCAGCCTCCTACAGGGGTCGAGCTCCTACAATGAGCAGTTCTTC. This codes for CASSLLQGSSSYNEQFF.

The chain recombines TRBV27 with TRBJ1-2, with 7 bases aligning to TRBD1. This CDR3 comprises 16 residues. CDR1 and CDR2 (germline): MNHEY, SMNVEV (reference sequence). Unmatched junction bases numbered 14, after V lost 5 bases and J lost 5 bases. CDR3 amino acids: CASSPITGAVGYGYTF. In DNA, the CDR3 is TGTGCCAGCAGTCCCATTACAGGGGCGGTAGGGTATGGCTACACCTTC.

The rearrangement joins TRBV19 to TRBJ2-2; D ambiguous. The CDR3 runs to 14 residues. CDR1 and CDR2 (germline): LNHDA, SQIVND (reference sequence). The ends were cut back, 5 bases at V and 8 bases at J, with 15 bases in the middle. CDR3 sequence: CASSVSPGRGELFF. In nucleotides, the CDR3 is TGTGCCAGTAGTGTGTCCCCCGGACGTGGGGAGCTGTTTTTT.

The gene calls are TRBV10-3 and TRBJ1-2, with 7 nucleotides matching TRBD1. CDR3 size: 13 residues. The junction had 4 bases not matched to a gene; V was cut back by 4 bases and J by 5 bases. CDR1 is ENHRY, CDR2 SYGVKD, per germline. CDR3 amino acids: CAISGGQLYGYTF. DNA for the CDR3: TGTGCCATCAGTGGGGGACAGCTATATGGCTACACCTTC.

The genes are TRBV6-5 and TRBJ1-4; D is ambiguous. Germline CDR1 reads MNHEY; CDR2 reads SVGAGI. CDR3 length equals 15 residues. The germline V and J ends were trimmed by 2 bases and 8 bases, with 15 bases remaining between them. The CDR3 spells CASSYDYQNGEKLFF. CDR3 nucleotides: TGTGCCAGCAGTTACGACTACCAAAACGGAGAAAAACTGTTTTTT.

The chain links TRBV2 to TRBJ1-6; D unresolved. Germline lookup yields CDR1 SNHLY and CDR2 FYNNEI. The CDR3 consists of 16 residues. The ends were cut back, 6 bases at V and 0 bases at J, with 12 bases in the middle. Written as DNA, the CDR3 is TGTGCCAGCAGCCCCGGTTTCGGCTCCTATAATTCACCCCTCCACTTT. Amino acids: CASSPGFGSYNSPLHF.

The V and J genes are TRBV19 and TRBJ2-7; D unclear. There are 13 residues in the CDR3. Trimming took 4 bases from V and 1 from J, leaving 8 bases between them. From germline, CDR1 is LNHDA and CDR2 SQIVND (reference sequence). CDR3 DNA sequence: TGTGCCAGTAGTAACCTAAGGTCCTACGAGCAGTACTTC. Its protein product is CASSNLRSYEQYF. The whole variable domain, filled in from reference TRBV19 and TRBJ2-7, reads DGGITQSPKYLFRKEGQNVTLSCEQNLNHDAMYWYRQDPGQGLRLIYYSQIVNDFQKGDIAEGYSVSREKKESFPLTVTSAQKNPTAFYLCASSNLRSYEQYFGPGTRLTVT.

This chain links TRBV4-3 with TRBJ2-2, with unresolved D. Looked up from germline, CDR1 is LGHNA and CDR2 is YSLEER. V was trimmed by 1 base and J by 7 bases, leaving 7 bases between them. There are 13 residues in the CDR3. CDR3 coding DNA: TGCGCCAGCAGCCAAGTTAAGGGCGGGGAGCTGTTTTTT. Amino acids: CASSQVKGGELFF.

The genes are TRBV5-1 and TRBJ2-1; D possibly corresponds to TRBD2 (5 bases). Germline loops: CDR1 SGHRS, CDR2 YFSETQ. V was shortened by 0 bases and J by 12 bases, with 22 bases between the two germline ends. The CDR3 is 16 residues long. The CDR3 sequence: CASSLGTGGFLNTQFF. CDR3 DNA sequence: TGCGCCAGCAGCTTGGGGACCGGAGGTTTTCTCAATACGCAGTTCTTC.